At least ten counts were recorded for the clone carrying this T cell receptor (beta chain). The antigen is not known. J was trimmed by 8 bases and V by 4 bases; bases with no gene match: 9. Germline V gives CDR1 DFQATT, CDR2 SNEGSKA (reference sequence). This CDR3 is built from 13 residues. These data belong to a study of CD8+CD57+ T cells in acquired aplastic anemia. Study overall: Sorted CD4+ and CD8+ cells yielded roughly 3.4 ug of DNA on average.

It was genomic DNA that served as the template for profiling TCR beta VDJ and CDR3. TCRdb used MiXCR to reprocess the reads, holding one entry per CDR3 protein. The table has 250,000 to 300,000 distinct CDR3 sequences, approximately 56% seen once. General observations from the study: In common between the patients and the controls were twenty-nine CD8+ CDR3 sequences. CD8+ Simpson's diversity did not differ significantly between patients and controls.

The TCR was taken from a human donor with severe aplastic anemia or a healthy control (not recorded which). Sequencing was carried out using sorted CD4+, CD8+, or CD8+CD57+ T cells (not recorded which) from PBMCs. This chain joins TRBV20-1 and TRBJ1-1; TRBD1 matches at 8 bases. CDR3 nucleotides: TGCAGTGCTACCGGGCAGGGGGCAGCGGAAGCTTTCTTT. Encoded protein: CSATGQGAAEAFF.